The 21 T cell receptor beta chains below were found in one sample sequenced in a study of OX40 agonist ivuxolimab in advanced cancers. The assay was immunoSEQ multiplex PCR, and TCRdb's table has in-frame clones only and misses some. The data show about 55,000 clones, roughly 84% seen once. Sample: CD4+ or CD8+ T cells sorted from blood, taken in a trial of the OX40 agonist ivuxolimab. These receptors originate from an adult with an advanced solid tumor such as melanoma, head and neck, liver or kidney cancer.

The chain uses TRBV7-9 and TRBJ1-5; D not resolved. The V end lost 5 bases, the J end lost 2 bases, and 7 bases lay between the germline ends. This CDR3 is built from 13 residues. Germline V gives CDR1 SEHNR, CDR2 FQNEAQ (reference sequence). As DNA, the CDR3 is TGTGCCAGCAGCCGGGATGGCAATCAGCCCCAGCATTTT. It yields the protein CASSRDGNQPQHF.

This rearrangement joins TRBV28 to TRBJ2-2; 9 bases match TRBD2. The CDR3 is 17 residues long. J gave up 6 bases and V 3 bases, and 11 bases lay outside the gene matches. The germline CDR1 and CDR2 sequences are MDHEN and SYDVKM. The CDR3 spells CASSLGGTSLIPGELFF. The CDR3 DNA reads TGTGCCAGCAGTTTGGGTGGGACTAGCCTCATTCCCGGGGAGCTGTTTTTT.

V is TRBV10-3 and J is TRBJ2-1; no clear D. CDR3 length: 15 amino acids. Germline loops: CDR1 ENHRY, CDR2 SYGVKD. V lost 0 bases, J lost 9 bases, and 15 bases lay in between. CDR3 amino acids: CAISESVEGLGEQFF. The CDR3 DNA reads TGTGCCATCAGTGAGTCGGTAGAAGGGTTGGGTGAGCAGTTCTTC.

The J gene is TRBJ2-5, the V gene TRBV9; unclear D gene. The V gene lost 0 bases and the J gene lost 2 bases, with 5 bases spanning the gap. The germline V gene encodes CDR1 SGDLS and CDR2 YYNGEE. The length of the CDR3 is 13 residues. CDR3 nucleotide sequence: TGTGCCAGCAGCGTAGATACGCAAGAGACCCAGTACTTC. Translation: CASSVDTQETQYF.

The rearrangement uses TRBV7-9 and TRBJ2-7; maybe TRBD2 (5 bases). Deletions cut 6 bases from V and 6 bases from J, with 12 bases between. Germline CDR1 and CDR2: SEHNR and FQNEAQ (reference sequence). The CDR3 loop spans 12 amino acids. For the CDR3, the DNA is TGTGCCAGCAGTTTGGACGGGGTCGAGCAGTACTTC. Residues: CASSLDGVEQYF.

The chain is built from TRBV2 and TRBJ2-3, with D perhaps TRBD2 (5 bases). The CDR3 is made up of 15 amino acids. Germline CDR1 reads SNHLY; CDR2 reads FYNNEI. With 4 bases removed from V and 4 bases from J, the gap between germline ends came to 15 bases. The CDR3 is CASSGGLDLADTQYF. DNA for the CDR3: TGTGCCAGCAGTGGAGGACTCGACCTGGCAGATACGCAGTATTTT.

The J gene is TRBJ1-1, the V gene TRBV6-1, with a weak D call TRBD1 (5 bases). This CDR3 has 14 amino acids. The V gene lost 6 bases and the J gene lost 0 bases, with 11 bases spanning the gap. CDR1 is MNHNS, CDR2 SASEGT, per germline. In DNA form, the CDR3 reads TGTGCCAGCAGGGGAACAGGAATGAACACTGAAGCTTTCTTT. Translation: CASRGTGMNTEAFF.

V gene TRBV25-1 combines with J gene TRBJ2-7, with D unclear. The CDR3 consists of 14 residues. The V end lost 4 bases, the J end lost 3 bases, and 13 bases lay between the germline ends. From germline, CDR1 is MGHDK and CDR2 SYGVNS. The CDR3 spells CASSGIENYYEQYF. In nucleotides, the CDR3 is TGTGCCAGCAGTGGGATAGAGAACTACTACGAGCAGTACTTC.

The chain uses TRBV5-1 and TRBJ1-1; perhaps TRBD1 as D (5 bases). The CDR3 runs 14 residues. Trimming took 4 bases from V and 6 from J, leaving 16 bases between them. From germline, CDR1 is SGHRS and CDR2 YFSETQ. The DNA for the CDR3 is TGCGCCAGCAGCCCCACCCGGGGGTCATCTGAAGCTTTCTTT. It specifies CASSPTRGSSEAFF.

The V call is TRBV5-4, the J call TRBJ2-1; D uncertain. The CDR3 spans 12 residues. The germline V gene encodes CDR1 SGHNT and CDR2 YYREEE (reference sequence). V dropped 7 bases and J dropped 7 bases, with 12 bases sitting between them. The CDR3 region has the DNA TGTGCCAGCGGGGTCTCTGCGAATGAGCAGTTCTTC. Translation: CASGVSANEQFF.

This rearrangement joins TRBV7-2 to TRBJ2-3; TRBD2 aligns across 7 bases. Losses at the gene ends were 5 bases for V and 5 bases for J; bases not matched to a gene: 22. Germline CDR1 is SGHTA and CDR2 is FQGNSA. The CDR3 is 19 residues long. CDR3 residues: CASSPVLTSRGRGGDTQYF. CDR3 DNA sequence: TGTGCCAGCAGCCCCGTCCTTACGTCTCGAGGGAGGGGCGGAGATACGCAGTATTTT.

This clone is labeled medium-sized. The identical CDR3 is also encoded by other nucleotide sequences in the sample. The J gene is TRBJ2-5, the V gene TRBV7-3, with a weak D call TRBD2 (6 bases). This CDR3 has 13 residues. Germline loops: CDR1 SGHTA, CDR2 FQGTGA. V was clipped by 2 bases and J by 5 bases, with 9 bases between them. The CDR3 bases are TGTGCCAGCAGCTTAGGGCGGGACGAGACCCAGTACTTC. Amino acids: CASSLGRDETQYF.

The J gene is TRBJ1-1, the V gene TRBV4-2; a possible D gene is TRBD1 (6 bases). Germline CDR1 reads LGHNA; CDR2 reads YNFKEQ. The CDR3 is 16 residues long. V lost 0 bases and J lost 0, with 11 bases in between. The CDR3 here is CASSQDGGQVNTEAFF. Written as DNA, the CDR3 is TGTGCCAGCAGCCAAGATGGGGGGCAAGTGAACACTGAAGCTTTCTTT.

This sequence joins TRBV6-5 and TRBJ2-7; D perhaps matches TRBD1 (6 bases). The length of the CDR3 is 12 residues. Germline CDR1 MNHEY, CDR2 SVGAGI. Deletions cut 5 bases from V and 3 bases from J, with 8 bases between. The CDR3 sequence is CASSQTGYEQYF. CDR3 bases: TGTGCCAGCAGTCAGACAGGCTACGAGCAGTACTTC.

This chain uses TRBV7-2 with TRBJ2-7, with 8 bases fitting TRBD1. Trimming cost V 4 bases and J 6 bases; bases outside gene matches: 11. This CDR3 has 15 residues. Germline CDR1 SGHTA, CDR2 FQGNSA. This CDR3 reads CASSSFRDRTIEQYF. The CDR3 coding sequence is TGTGCCAGCAGCTCCTTCCGGGACAGGACTATCGAGCAGTACTTC. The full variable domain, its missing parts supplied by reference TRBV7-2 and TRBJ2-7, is GAGVSQSPSNKVTEKGKDVELRCDPISGHTALYWYRQSLGQGLEFLIYFQGNSAPDKSGLPSDRFSAERTGGSVSTLTIQRTQQEDSAVYLCASSSFRDRTIEQYFGPGTRLTVT.

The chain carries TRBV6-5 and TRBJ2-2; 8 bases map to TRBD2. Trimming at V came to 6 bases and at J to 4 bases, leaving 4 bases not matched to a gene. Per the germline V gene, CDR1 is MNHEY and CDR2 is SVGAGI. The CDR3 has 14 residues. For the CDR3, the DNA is TGTGCCAGCAGACGGGAGGGCCGCACCGGGGAGCTGTTTTTT. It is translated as CASRREGRTGELFF.

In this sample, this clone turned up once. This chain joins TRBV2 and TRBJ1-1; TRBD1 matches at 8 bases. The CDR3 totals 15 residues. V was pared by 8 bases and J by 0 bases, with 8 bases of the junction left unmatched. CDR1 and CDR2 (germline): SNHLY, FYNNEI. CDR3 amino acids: CASGGDRNLNTEAFF. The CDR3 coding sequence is TGTGCCAGCGGGGGGGACAGGAACCTGAACACTGAAGCTTTCTTT.

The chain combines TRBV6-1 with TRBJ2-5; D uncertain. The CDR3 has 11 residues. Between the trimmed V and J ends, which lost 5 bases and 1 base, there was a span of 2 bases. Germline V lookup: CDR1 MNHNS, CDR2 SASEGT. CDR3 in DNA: TGTGCCAGCAGTCCCCAAGAGACCCAGTACTTC. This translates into CASSPQETQYF.

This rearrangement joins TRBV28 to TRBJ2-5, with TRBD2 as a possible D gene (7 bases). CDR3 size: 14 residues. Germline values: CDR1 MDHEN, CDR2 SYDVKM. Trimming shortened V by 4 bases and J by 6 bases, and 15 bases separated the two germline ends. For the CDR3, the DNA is TGTGCCAGCAGTTCCGGAGGGGGGGCGAAGACCCAGTACTTC. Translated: CASSSGGGAKTQYF.

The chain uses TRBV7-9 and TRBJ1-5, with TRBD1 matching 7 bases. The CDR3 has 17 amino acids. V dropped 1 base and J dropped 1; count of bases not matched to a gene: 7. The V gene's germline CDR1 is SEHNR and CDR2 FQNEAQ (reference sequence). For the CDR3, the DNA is TGTGCCAGCAGCTTAGGGGGGCCCAGGGGGAGCAATCAGCCCCAGCATTTT. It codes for CASSLGGPRGSNQPQHF. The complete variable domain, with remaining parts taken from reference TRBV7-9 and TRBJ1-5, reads DTGVSQNPRHKITKRGQNVTFRCDPISEHNRLYWYRQTLGQGPEFLTYFQNEAQLEKSRLLSDRFSAERPKGSFSTLEIQRTEQGDSAMYLCASSLGGPRGSNQPQHFGDGTRLSIL.

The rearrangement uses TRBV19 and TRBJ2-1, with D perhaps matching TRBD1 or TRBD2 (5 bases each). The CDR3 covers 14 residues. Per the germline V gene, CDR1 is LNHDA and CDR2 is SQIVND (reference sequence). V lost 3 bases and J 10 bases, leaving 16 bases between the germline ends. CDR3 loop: CASSISPGPREQFF. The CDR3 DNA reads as TGTGCCAGTAGTATTAGTCCGGGACCCCGAGAGCAGTTCTTC.